This entry concerns a single T cell receptor (beta chain). The CDR3 is 14 amino acids. The V gene's germline CDR1 is SGHAT and CDR2 FQNNGV. With V trimmed by 5 bases and J by 5 bases, 8 bases remained unmatched. Libraries were prepared by immunoSEQ multiplex PCR; TCRdb keeps only in-frame clonotypes and omits some of them. Found here are tens of thousands of clones, around 81% of them singletons; the top ten hold roughly 25%. This entry is derived from a study of T cell responses to AZD1222 COVID-19 vaccine. This chain uses TRBV11-2 with TRBJ2-7; 8 bases agree with TRBD1. The clonotype was recovered from an adult who received the AZD1222 COVID-19 vaccine. This material consisted of peripheral blood, taken 28 days after the second AZD1222 dose. CDR3 protein: CASSPTGVGHEQYF. The CDR3 coding sequence is TGTGCCAGCAGCCCGACAGGGGTTGGCCACGAGCAGTACTTC. Drawing the rest from reference TRBV11-2 and TRBJ2-7, the complete variable domain is EAGVAQSPRYKIIEKRQSVAFWCNPISGHATLYWYQQILGQGPKLLIQFQNNGVVDDSQLPKDRFSAERLKGVDSTLKIQPAKLEDSAVYLCASSPTGVGHEQYFGPGTRLTVT.